The TCR beta chain under discussion was sequenced for a study of T-cell reconstitution after alpha-beta-depleted transplantation in children (dated by TCRdb to the mid-2010s). Looking at the study overall: Using TCR repertoire profiling, the study followed T-cell immune reconstitution in a quantitative way in children after TCRalphabeta/CD19-depleted allogeneic hematopoietic cell transplantation.

Details on this clonotype: It lacks a known antigen. There are no base qualities to consult, and no much larger clone falls within one base.

Trimmed from V: 6 bases; trimmed from J: 3 bases; junction bases lacking a gene match: 10. As encoded in the germline V gene, CDR1 is MNHEY while CDR2 is SVGAGI. Measured from the cysteine to the phenylalanine, the CDR3 is 16 residues long. CDR3 DNA is the only sequence kept; it has 48 bases, read in frame from the first base. The library relied on PCR. The sequencing machine was an Illumina HiSeq 2500. TCR libraries were prepared with molecular barcoding, using unique molecular identifiers to normalize TCRbeta repertoire quantification. TCRdb's own reprocessing of the public reads used fastp at Q25 and MiXCR and kept productive beta chains. Under each unique CDR3 protein, matching rows form one entry showing the most common genes and DNA. This sample lists 500,000 or so distinct CDR3 sequences; 30% to 35% were detected once. In total, the top ten clones hold 2% to 2.5% of the sample.

This TCR was sampled from a human donor who donated a stem cell graft to a child with aplastic anemia. The chain couples TRBV6-5 to TRBJ1-2; 10 bases in between match TRBD1. The specimen comprised PBMCs from the stem cell graft donor, sampled from the stem cell graft. CDR3 reads: CASRSARQGADYGYTF. The nucleotide sequence is TGTGCCAGCAGATCCGCGAGACAGGGGGCAGACTATGGCTACACCTTC.